One sample yielded the 22 T cell receptor beta chains listed below, sequenced in a study of T cell changes during pregnancy in multiple sclerosis. Using immunoSEQ multiplex PCR, the repertoire was profiled, and TCRdb retains in-frame clones only, with some absent. This sample has fewer than 40,000 clones; around 92% occur once, and the top ten carry 12%. The sample was CD8+ T cells from peripheral blood mononuclear cells, taken after pregnancy. These receptors came from a female donor with multiple sclerosis, enrolled in a pregnancy study.

The CDR3 DNA follows: TGTGCCAGCAGTGATCCTCTAGACAGGGTGGAAAACGAGCAGTACTTC. Translating it yields CASSDPLDRVENEQYF. The chain employs TRBV2 and TRBJ2-7, with TRBD1 matching over 7 bases. The CDR3 runs 16 residues. Germline-derived CDR1 and CDR2 are SNHLY and FYNNEI. V dropped 3 bases and J dropped 5; count of bases not matched to a gene: 13.

The genes are TRBV5-6 and TRBJ2-7, with TRBD2 matching 8 bases. Germline values: CDR1 SGHDT, CDR2 YYEEEE. V was pared by 1 base and J by 4 bases, with 10 bases of the junction left unmatched. The CDR3 is 16 amino acids. CDR3 sequence: CASSLYESGLDYEQYF. CDR3 nucleotides: TGTGCCAGCAGCTTGTATGAATCGGGACTAGATTACGAGCAGTACTTC.

The V call is TRBV6-5, the J call TRBJ1-5; D might be TRBD1 (6 bases). Germline values: CDR1 MNHEY, CDR2 SVGAGI. This CDR3 region has 15 residues. The V gene lost 3 bases and the J gene lost 1 base, with 10 bases spanning the gap. CDR3 bases: TGTGCCAGCAGTTATGGGGGGGCGAGCAATCAGCCCCAGCATTTT. It specifies CASSYGGASNQPQHF.

The chain couples TRBV6-1 to TRBJ2-7, with 8 bases that match TRBD1. The J segment lost 7 bases and the V segment lost 2 bases, leaving 10 bases of the junction unmatched. Germline V gives CDR1 MNHNS, CDR2 SASEGT. The CDR3 has 15 residues. The CDR3 DNA sequence: TGTGCCAGCAGTGAATCGGTGCAGGGGGCGGGTGAGCAGTACTTC. It encodes CASSESVQGAGEQYF.

This chain uses TRBV4-2 with TRBJ2-7; D might be TRBD1 (5 bases). The V and J ends lost 0 bases and 3 bases respectively, with 15 bases between them. The CDR3 length is 16 residues. Germline V gene data show CDR1 as LGHNA and CDR2 as YNFKEQ. The CDR3 region is CASSQDSGVGVYEQYF. The CDR3 DNA is TGTGCCAGCAGCCAAGATAGTGGGGTAGGGGTCTACGAGCAGTACTTC.

The V and J genes are TRBV2 and TRBJ1-2; a weak D match, TRBD1 (5 bases). This CDR3 region has 17 residues. Trimming took off 0 bases at V and 8 bases at J, with 22 bases between the two ends. Germline V gives CDR1 SNHLY, CDR2 FYNNEI. This chain's CDR3 is CASSEAPGSRVKAGYTF. The CDR3 coding sequence is TGTGCCAGCAGTGAAGCGCCAGGAAGCAGGGTCAAGGCGGGCTACACCTTC.

The chain combines TRBV2 with TRBJ1-3; D call uncertain. V gave up 3 bases and J gave up 1 base, with 7 bases separating them. Germline V gene sequence: CDR1 SNHLY, CDR2 FYNNEI. This CDR3 comprises 14 residues. Written as DNA, the CDR3 is TGTGCCAGCAGTGACCTTGTATCTGGAAACACCATATATTTT. The encoded protein is CASSDLVSGNTIYF.

The V and J genes are TRBV28 and TRBJ1-1; TRBD1 might be the D (5 bases). The CDR3 extends over 14 amino acids. V lost 4 bases, J lost 5 bases, and 14 bases lay in between. The germline V gene encodes CDR1 MDHEN and CDR2 SYDVKM. The chain's CDR3 is CASSSVLGGTEAFF. In nucleotides, the CDR3 is TGTGCCAGCAGTTCGGTTTTGGGGGGGACTGAAGCTTTCTTT. Combining the CDR3 with reference TRBV28 and TRBJ1-1 gives the whole variable domain DVKVTQSSRYLVKRTGEKVFLECVQDMDHENMFWYRQDPGLGLRLIYFSYDVKMKEKGDIPEGYSVSREKKERFSLILESASTNQTSMYLCASSSVLGGTEAFFGQGTRLTVV.

The chain recombines TRBV7-9 with TRBJ2-2; D gene unclear. Trimming took 5 bases from V and 2 from J, leaving 3 bases between them. This CDR3 contains 12 residues. Per germline, CDR1 SEHNR and CDR2 FQNEAQ (reference sequence). The CDR3 DNA reads TGTGCCAGCAGCCCTAACACCGGGGAGCTGTTTTTT. This translates into CASSPNTGELFF.

The chain joins TRBV7-2 to TRBJ2-6; the D gene is possibly TRBD2 (5 bases). The CDR3 runs to 18 residues. The germline V and J ends were trimmed by 5 bases and 0 bases, with 17 bases remaining between them. CDR1 SGHTA and CDR2 FQGNSA come from the germline V gene. CDR3 sequence: CASSPLGLPTSGANVLTF. The CDR3 DNA reads TGTGCCAGCAGCCCCCTCGGACTCCCCACCTCTGGGGCCAACGTCCTGACTTTC.

V is TRBV2 and J is TRBJ2-5; perhaps TRBD1 as D (5 bases). Trimming shortened V by 6 bases and J by 5 bases, and 22 bases separated the two germline ends. In germline, CDR1 is SNHLY, CDR2 FYNNEI. The CDR3 sequence is 16 residues long. The CDR3 reads CASSPDSPVVWETQYF. CDR3 nucleotide sequence: TGTGCCAGCAGCCCAGACAGCCCTGTAGTCTGGGAGACCCAGTACTTC.

The chain uses TRBV27 and TRBJ2-3, with 8 bases aligning to TRBD2. V was clipped by 2 bases and J by 2 bases; unmatched bases: 6. The length of the CDR3 is 16 residues. The germline V gene encodes CDR1 MNHEY and CDR2 SMNVEV (reference sequence). The DNA for the CDR3 is TGTGCCAGCAGTTTAGCGGGCGGGAGGCTCACAGATACGCAGTATTTT. As protein: CASSLAGGRLTDTQYF.

The chain is built from TRBV5-4 and TRBJ1-1; D gene unclear. CDR1 and CDR2 from the germline V gene are SGHNT and YYREEE (reference sequence). The CDR3 contains 17 residues. V shed 4 bases and J shed 2 bases, with 21 bases lying between them. The CDR3 loop is CASSPRTVPRTNTEAFF. In nucleotides, the CDR3 is TGTGCCAGCAGCCCCCGAACGGTCCCACGGACTAACACTGAAGCTTTCTTT.

V and J are TRBV6-5 and TRBJ1-2; possible D gene TRBD1, 6 bases. CDR3 size: 15 residues. V lost 6 bases and J 8 bases, leaving 22 bases between the germline ends. CDR1 is MNHEY, CDR2 SVGAGI, per germline. The CDR3 protein is CASSQVRGEVSGYTF. DNA of the CDR3: TGTGCCAGCAGCCAAGTCAGGGGCGAGGTGAGCGGCTACACCTTC.

The gene calls are TRBV28 and TRBJ2-1; D might be TRBD2 (5 bases). The V end was cut by 6 bases, the J end by 8 bases, with 17 bases between. Germline assignment: CDR1 MDHEN and CDR2 SYDVKM. The CDR3 is 14 amino acids. CDR3 nucleotide sequence: TGTGCCAGCAGGACGACATCTCGGCGGGATGAGCAGTTCTTC. Translated: CASRTTSRRDEQFF.

V and J are TRBV30 and TRBJ1-1; maybe TRBD1 (5 bases). Germline CDR1 reads GTSNPN; CDR2 reads SVGIG (reference sequence). CDR3 length equals 13 residues. Trimming took 0 bases from V and 4 from J, leaving 9 bases between them. The chain's CDR3 is CAWSVYGGTEAFF. CDR3 nucleotide sequence: TGTGCCTGGAGTGTATACGGGGGCACTGAAGCTTTCTTT.

CDR3 region: CSATSTSGRETQYF. The CDR3 DNA reads TGCAGCGCCACCTCGACTAGCGGGAGGGAGACCCAGTACTTC. This rearrangement joins TRBV29-1 to TRBJ2-5; 13 positions agree with TRBD2. The germline V gene has CDR1 SQVTM and CDR2 ANQGSEA. The CDR3 runs to 14 residues. J was trimmed by 5 bases and V by 7 bases; bases with no gene match: 7.

The chain has TRBV7-2 and TRBJ2-5; D is uncertain. This CDR3 is built from 15 residues. Trimming pared 3 bases from V and 3 bases from J, leaving 14 bases between. The germline V gene has CDR1 SGHTA and CDR2 FQGNSA. CDR3 DNA: TGTGCCAGCAGCTTCCTCTTGACAACCAAAGAGACCCAGTACTTC. Its protein product is CASSFLLTTKETQYF.

V gene TRBV4-1 combines with J gene TRBJ2-1, with 11 bases aligning to TRBD2. Germline CDR1 is MGHRA and CDR2 is YSYEKL. The CDR3 spans 18 residues. V gave up 0 bases and J gave up 4 bases; unmatched junction bases: 8. As DNA, the CDR3 is TGCGCCAGCAGCCAAGAGGAAATTAGCGGGGGGGCTTACAATGAGCAGTTCTTC. Translation: CASSQEEISGGAYNEQFF.

This clone came up a few times. The rearrangement joins TRBV5-6 to TRBJ2-2; D is ambiguous. Germline CDR1 is SGHDT and CDR2 is YYEEEE. Trimming shortened V by 4 bases and J by 3 bases, and 7 bases separated the two germline ends. This CDR3 is built from 13 residues. The CDR3 spells CASSTMDTGELFF. Here the CDR3 DNA reads TGTGCCAGCAGCACTATGGACACCGGGGAGCTGTTTTTT.

The V gene is TRBV6-5, the J gene TRBJ1-2; D gene ambiguous. Trimming removed 0 bases at V and 8 bases at J, with 13 bases between. This CDR3 has 14 amino acids. Germline V gene lookup returns CDR1 MNHEY and CDR2 SVGAGI. The CDR3 region is CASSYSSAGGGYTF. The CDR3 coding sequence is TGTGCCAGCAGTTACTCGTCGGCCGGAGGGGGCTACACCTTC.

This chain connects TRBV29-1 to TRBJ2-1; 7 bases match TRBD1. The germline gives CDR1 SQVTM, CDR2 ANQGSEA. CDR3 length: 14 amino acids. V lost 4 bases to trimming and J lost 5 bases; unmatched junction nucleotides: 8. The CDR3 DNA sequence: TGCAGCGTTGGAGATGGGACAGATCACAATGAGCAGTTCTTC. As protein: CSVGDGTDHNEQFF.